These 7 T cell receptor beta chains were sequenced from one sample in a study of blood T cells in healthy people across ages. With a J-beta primer mix and a sample-barcoded 5' primer, a second PCR ran about 7 to 11 cycles. TCRdb redid the calling of the 5' RACE reads with MiXCR, one entry per CDR3 protein. The table records about 1.5 million distinct CDR3 sequences, 42% of them present only once. Sequencing was carried out using blood. The receptors shown here come from a woman aged 18-29 years in good health.

This clonotype has only a few counts. This chain joins TRBV20-1 and TRBJ2-7; unclear D gene. The better agreement between TRBJ2-5 and the DNA end casts doubt on the J call. CDR3 length equals 11 residues. The germline gives CDR1 DFQATT, CDR2 SNEGSKA (reference sequence). The CDR3 reads CSARDSGTQYF. The CDR3 DNA reads as TGCAGTGCTAGAGATAGTGGGACCCAGTACTTC.

The chain is built from TRBV5-8 and TRBJ1-2; 7 nucleotides align to TRBD1. Germline lookup yields CDR1 SGHTS and CDR2 YDEGEE. The CDR3 is 16 amino acids. J lost 3 bases, V lost 3 bases, and 11 bases had no gene match. The CDR3 loop is CASSSRLTGRDYGYTF. For the CDR3, the DNA is TGTGCCAGCAGCTCCCGGTTGACAGGGCGGGACTATGGCTACACCTTC.

The chain is built from TRBV7-2 and TRBJ1-1; TRBD1 aligns across 9 bases. Per the germline V gene, CDR1 is SGHTA and CDR2 is FQGNSA. Trimming removed 5 bases from V and 4 bases from J; junction bases left unmatched: 8. This CDR3 comprises 15 residues. The CDR3: CASSLTGGLGTEAFF. DNA of the CDR3: TGTGCCAGCAGCCTAACAGGGGGCTTGGGCACTGAAGCTTTCTTT.

The chain has TRBV2 and TRBJ2-3, with TRBD2 identical over 9 bases. The CDR3 is 17 residues long. CDR1 and CDR2 from the germline V gene are SNHLY and FYNNEI. V gave up 3 bases and J gave up 2 bases; unmatched junction bases: 9. CDR3 coding DNA: TGTGCCAGCAGTGACCTAGCGGGGCGCCCCAACACAGATACGCAGTATTTT. It is translated as CASSDLAGRPNTDTQYF.

This clonotype has a handful of counts. The rearrangement uses TRBV7-2 and TRBJ2-7, with a tentative D call TRBD2 (5 bases). This CDR3 contains 13 residues. V was pared by 4 bases and J by 3 bases, with 10 bases between. The germline gives CDR1 SGHTA, CDR2 FQGNSA. The CDR3 here is CASSWRAVYEQYF. The CDR3 bases are TGTGCCAGCAGCTGGAGAGCGGTCTACGAGCAGTACTTC. The full variable domain, in which reference TRBV7-2 and TRBJ2-7 provide the parts outside the CDR3, is GAGVSQSPSNKVTEKGKDVELRCDPISGHTALYWYRQSLGQGLEFLIYFQGNSAPDKSGLPSDRFSAERTGGSVSTLTIQRTQQEDSAVYLCASSWRAVYEQYFGPGTRLTVT.

The sample holds a few counts of this clonotype. The chain links TRBV20-1 to TRBJ2-1, with TRBD2 matching over 11 bases. The ends lost 5 bases at V and 8 bases at J; junction bases unmatched: 5. This CDR3 region has 13 residues. Germline V gene lookup returns CDR1 DFQATT and CDR2 SNEGSKA (reference sequence). The CDR3 spells CSARTSGGYEQFF. In DNA form, the CDR3 reads TGCAGTGCTCGTACTAGCGGGGGTTATGAGCAGTTCTTC.

The DNA of the CDR3 is TGTGCCACCAGTGATTTATCTAGCTACAATGAGCAGTACTTC. It translates to CATSDLSSYNEQYF. The rearrangement uses TRBV24-1 and TRBJ2-1, with a weak D call TRBD2 (5 bases). Matching the DNA end better, TRBJ2-7 makes the J call doubtful. Germline-derived CDR1 and CDR2 are KGHDR and SFDVKD. This CDR3 region has 14 residues.